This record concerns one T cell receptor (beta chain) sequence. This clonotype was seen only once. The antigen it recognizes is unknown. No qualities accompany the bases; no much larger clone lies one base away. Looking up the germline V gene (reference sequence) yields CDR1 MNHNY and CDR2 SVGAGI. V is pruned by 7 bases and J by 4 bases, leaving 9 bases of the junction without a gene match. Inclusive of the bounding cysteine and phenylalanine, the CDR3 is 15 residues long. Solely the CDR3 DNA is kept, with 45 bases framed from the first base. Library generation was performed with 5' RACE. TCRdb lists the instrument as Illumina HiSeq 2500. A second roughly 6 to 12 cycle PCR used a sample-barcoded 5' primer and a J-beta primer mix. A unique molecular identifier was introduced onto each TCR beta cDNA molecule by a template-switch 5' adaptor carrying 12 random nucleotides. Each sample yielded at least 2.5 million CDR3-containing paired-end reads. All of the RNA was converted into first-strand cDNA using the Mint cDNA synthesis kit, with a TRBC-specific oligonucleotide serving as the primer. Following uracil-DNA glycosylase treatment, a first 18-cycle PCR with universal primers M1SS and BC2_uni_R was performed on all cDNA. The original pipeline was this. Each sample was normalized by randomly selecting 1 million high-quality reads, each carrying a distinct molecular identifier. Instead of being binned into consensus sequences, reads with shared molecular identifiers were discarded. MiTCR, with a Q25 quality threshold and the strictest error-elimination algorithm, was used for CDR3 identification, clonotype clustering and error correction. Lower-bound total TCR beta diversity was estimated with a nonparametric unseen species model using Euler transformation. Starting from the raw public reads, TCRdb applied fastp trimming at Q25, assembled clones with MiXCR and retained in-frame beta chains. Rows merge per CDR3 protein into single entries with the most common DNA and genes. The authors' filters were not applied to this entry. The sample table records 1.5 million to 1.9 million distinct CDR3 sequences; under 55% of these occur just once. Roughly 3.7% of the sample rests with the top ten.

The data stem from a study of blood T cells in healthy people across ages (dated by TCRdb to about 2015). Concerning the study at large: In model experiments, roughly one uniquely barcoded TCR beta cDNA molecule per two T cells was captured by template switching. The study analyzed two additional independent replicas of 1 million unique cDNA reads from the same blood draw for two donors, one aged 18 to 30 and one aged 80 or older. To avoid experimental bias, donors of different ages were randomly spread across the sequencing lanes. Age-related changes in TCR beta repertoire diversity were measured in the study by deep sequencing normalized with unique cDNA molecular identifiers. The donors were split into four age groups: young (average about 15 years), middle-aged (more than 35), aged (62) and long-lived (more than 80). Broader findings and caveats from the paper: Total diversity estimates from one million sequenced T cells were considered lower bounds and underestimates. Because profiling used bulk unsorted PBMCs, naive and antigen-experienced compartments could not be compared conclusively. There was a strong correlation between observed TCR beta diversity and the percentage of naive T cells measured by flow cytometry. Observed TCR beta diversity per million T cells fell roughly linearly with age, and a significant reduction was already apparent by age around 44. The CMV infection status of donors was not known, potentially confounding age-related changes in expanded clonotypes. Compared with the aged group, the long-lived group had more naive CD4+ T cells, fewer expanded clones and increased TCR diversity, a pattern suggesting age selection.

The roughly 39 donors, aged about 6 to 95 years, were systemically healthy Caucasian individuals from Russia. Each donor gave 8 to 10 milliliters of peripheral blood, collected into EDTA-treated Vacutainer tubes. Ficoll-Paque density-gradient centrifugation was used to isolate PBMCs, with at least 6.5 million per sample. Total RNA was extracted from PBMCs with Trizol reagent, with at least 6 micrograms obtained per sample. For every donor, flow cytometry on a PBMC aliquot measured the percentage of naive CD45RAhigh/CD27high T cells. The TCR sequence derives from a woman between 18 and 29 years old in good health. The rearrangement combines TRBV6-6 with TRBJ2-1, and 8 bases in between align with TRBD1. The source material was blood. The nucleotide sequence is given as TGTGCCAGCACCAACCGACAGGGGTCATACAATGAGCAGTTCTTC. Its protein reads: CASTNRQGSYNEQFF.